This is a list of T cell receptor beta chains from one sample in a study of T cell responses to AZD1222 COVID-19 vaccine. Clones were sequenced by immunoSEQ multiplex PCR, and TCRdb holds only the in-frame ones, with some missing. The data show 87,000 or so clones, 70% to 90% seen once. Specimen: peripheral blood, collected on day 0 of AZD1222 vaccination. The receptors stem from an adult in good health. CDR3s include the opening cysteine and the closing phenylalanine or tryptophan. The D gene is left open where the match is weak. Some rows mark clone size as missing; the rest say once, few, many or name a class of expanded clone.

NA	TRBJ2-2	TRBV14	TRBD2	TGTGCCAGCAGCCAATACCGGCGGGCTAGCGGGGGGATTAACACCGGGGAGCTGTTTTTT	CASSQYRRASGGINTGELFF
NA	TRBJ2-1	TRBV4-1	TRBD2	TGCGCCAGCAGCCTACGGGAGGGACTATACAATGAGCAGTTCTTC	CASSLREGLYNEQFF
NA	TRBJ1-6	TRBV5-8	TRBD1	TGTGCCAGCAGCCTCCGGGACAGTCGTATTGATTCACCCCTCCACTTT	CASSLRDSRIDSPLHF
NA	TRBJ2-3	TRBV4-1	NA	TGCGCCAGCAGCCAAGATGGAGGGAGCACAGATACGCAGTATTTT	CASSQDGGSTDTQYF
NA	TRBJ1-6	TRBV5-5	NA	TGTGCCAGCAGCGGACGCAGGGAGCGGTATAATTCACCCCTCCACTTT	CASSGRRERYNSPLHF
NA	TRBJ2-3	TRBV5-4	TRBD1	TGTGCCAGCAGCTCGCTGTCGGGACAGGGGGCAGATACGCAGTATTTT	CASSSLSGQGADTQYF
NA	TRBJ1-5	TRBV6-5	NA	TGTGCCGTCGGAGACATAAACGGACTTCAGCCCCAGCATTTT	CAVGDINGLQPQHF
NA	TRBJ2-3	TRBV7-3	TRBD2	TGTGCCAGCAGCTTCCTAGCGGGGGGGCCAGATACGCAGTATTTT	CASSFLAGGPDTQYF
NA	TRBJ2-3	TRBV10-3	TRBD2	TGTGCCATCAGTGAGTCTGACGGCGGGGGAGGGCGGGATACGCAGTATTTT	CAISESDGGGGRDTQYF
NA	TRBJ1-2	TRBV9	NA	TGTGCCAGCAGCGGTAATGAGGGACGGTACTATGGCTACACCTTC	CASSGNEGRYYGYTF
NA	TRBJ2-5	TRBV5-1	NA	TGCGCCAGCAGCTTGGGGGGGACGCTGGGTATGGAGACCCAGTACTTC	CASSLGGTLGMETQYF
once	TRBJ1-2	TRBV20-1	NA	TGCAGTGCTAGTGGTGGGGCAGGTGTCAGCTATGGCTACACCTTC	CSASGGAGVSYGYTF
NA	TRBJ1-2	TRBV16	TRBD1	TGTGCCAGGAACGCCAAAGGGACAGCCCGTGGCTACACCTTC	CARNAKGTARGYTF
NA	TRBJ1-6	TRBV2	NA	TGTGCCAGCAGTGAAGAGGGACATCGGAATTCACCCCTCCACTTT	CASSEEGHRNSPLHF
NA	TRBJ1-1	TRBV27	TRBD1	TGTGCCAGCAGACCAAGACAGGGCGTGGACACTGAAGCTTTCTTT	CASRPRQGVDTEAFF
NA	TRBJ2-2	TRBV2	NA	TGTGCCAGCAGCGACGGTCGGACCGGGGAGCTGTTTTTT	CASSDGRTGELFF
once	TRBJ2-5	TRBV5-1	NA	TGCGCCAGCAGCTTGGACGCGTACCAAGAGACCCAGTACTTC	CASSLDAYQETQYF
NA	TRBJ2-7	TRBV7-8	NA	TGTGCCAGCAGCTTATCTCCGGGGGACGAGCAGTACTTC	CASSLSPGDEQYF
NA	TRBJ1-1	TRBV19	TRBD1	TGTGCCAGTAGTTACCGACGACAGGGGAACACTGAAGCTTTCTTT	CASSYRRQGNTEAFF
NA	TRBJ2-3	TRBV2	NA	TGTGCCAGCAAGGGCGGGGTTAGCACAGATACGCAGTATTTT	CASKGGVSTDTQYF
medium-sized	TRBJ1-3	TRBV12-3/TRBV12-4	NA	TGTGCCAGCAGTTCCCACCCCAACACCATATATTTT	CASSSHPNTIYF
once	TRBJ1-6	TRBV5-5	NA	TGTGCCAGCAGCTTGGGCAGAAACCCCCGATCTTATCCCCTCCACTTT	CASSLGRNPRSYPLHF
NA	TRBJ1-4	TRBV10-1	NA	TGCGCCAGCAGTGACTGGACCTCTACGGAAAAACTGTTTTTT	CASSDWTSTEKLFF
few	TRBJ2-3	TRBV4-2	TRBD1	TGTGCCAGCAGCCCCCGACAGGGTAAAGAAGATACGCAGTATTTT	CASSPRQGKEDTQYF
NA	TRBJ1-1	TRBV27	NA	TGTGCCAGCAAGGAGGGGCCGAACACTGAAGCTTTCTTT	CASKEGPNTEAFF
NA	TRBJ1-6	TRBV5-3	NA	TGTGCCAGAAGCCCGCGGGGCAGGACTTATAATTCACCCCTCCACTTT	CARSPRGRTYNSPLHF
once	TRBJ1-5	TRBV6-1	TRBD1	TGTGCCAGCAGTGAGGATCCGGGACAGGGCAAAGGAGGCAATCAGCCCCAGCATTTT	CASSEDPGQGKGGNQPQHF
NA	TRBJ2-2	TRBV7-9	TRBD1	TGTGCCAGCAGCTCCTGGACAGGGGGAGGCACCGGGGAGCTGTTTTTT	CASSSWTGGGTGELFF
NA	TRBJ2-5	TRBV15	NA	TGTGCCACCAGCCCCCAAGGACCCCCAGAGACCCAGTACTTC	CATSPQGPPETQYF
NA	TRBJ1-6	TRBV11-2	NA	TGTGCCAGCAGCTTAGCCTCAAGGGTGGGCTCACCCCTCCACTTT	CASSLASRVGSPLHF
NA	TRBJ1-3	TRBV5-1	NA	TGCGCCAGCAGCGCGGACATTGGAAACACCATATATTTT	CASSADIGNTIYF
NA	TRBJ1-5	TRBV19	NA	TGTGCCAGTAGTGTGGCAGGTAATCAGCCCCAGCATTTT	CASSVAGNQPQHF
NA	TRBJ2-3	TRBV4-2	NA	TGTGCCAGCAGCCAATCGACTTTTGCCACAGATACGCAGTATTTT	CASSQSTFATDTQYF
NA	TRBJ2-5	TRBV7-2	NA	TGTGCCAGCAGCACTCAGGGCTGGGAGACCCAGTACTTC	CASSTQGWETQYF
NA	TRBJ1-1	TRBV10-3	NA	TGTGCCATCAGTGAGACCCAGGAGTGGACTGAAGCTTTCTTT	CAISETQEWTEAFF
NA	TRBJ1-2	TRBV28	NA	TGTGCCAGTCGGACGGCCAGCTATGGCTACACCTTC	CASRTASYGYTF
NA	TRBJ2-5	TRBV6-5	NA	TGTGCCAGCAGGGCCCCAGGGGAAGAGACCCAGTACTTC	CASRAPGEETQYF
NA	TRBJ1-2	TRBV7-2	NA	TGTGCCAGCAGCTTACAGGGATCTGTCTATGGCTACACCTTC	CASSLQGSVYGYTF
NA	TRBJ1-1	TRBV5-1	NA	TGCGCCAGCAGGGAACTAAACACTGAAGCTTTCTTT	CASRELNTEAFF
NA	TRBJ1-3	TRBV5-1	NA	TGCGCCAGCAGCTTGGTGGGAACTGGAAACACCATATATTTT	CASSLVGTGNTIYF
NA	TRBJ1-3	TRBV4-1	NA	TGCGCCAGCAGCCAACCCCGGACGGGCTCTGGAAACACCATATATTTT	CASSQPRTGSGNTIYF
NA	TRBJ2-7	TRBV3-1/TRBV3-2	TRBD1	TGTGCCAGCAGCCTCAGTCCGGGACAGGGCCGATCCGAGCAGTACTTC	CASSLSPGQGRSEQYF
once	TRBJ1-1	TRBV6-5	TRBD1	TGTGCCAGCAGCTCGGAAACGAGACAGGGGTTGGGGGCTTTCTTT	CASSSETRQGLGAFF
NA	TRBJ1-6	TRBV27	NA	TGTGCCAGCAGTTTTTTGGGTTCTAATTCACCCCTCCACTTT	CASSFLGSNSPLHF
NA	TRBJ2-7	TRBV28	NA	TGTGCCAGCAGTGCCTTCTGGGGGGTGAACTACGAGCAGTACTTC	CASSAFWGVNYEQYF
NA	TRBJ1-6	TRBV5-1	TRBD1	TGCGCCAGCAGCCTCGGACAGGGGGAATCACCCCTCCACTTT	CASSLGQGESPLHF